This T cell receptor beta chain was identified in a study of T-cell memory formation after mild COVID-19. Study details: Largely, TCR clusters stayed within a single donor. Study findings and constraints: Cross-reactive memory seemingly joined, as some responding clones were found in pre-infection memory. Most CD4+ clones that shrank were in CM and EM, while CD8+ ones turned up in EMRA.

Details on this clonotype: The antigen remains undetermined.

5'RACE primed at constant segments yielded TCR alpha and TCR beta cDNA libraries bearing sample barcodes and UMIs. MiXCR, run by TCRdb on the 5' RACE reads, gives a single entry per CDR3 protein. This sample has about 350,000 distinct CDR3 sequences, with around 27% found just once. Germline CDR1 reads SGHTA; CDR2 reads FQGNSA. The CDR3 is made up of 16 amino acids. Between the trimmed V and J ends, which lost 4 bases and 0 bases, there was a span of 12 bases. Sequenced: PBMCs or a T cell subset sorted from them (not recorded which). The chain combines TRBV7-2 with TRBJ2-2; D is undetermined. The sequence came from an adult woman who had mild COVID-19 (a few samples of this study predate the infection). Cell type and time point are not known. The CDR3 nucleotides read TGTGCCAGCAGCTCTGCGGACGGAGCGAACACCGGGGAGCTGTTTTTT. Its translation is CASSSADGANTGELFF. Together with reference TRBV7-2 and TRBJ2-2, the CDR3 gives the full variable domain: GAGVSQSPSNKVTEKGKDVELRCDPISGHTALYWYRQSLGQGLEFLIYFQGNSAPDKSGLPSDRFSAERTGGSVSTLTIQRTQQEDSAVYLCASSSADGANTGELFFGEGSRLTVL.